This T cell receptor (beta chain) came from a study of CD8 T cells in ankylosing spondylitis. Making use of molecular barcodes, quantitative 5'-RACE generated TCR beta libraries. MiXCR was run by TCRdb on the 5' RACE reads, yielding one entry per CDR3 protein. The profile shows about 330,000 distinct CDR3 sequences, under 8.5% of them singletons. In the case of this clonotype: Its antigen is not known.

Findings and limits, study-wide: Seven to nine highly homologous variants formed a TCR beta motif that appeared characteristic of ankylosing spondylitis blood. Past research had described some motif variants in reactive arthritis synovial fluid and blood. CD8+ cells made up the disease-linked clones, which were relatively rare in peripheral blood. Disease-linked clones reportedly concentrated significantly in matched ankylosing spondylitis synovial fluid.

Trimming took off 1 base at V and 3 bases at J, with 13 bases between the two ends. This CDR3 has 16 residues. Germline V gives CDR1 SGHVS, CDR2 FQNEAQ. The chain carries TRBV7-8 and TRBJ1-5; D may be TRBD1 (5 bases). The sequence was obtained from a male donor with ankylosing spondylitis. Sequencing was done on a sample of blood, either unsorted or a sorted T cell fraction (not recorded which). CDR3 DNA sequence: TGTGCCAGCAGCTTAGGCAGGGCGGTATCCAATCAGCCCCAGCATTTT. Encoded protein: CASSLGRAVSNQPQHF.